Below are 10 T cell receptor beta chains sequenced from a single sample in a study of T cells in tumors after PD-1 blockade. Assay: immunoSEQ multiplex PCR; the TCRdb copy retains only in-frame clones and omits some. The repertoire holds 60,000 to 70,000 clones, with around two thirds as singletons. The sample in question was PBMCs, obtained after anti-PD-1 treatment. The receptor set was obtained from a human donor with basal cell carcinoma.

The chain recombines TRBV4-1 with TRBJ2-2, with 9 bases identical to TRBD2. The V and J ends lost 1 base and 4 bases, in that order; junction bases with no gene match: 7. The CDR3 contains 17 residues. Germline loops: CDR1 MGHRA, CDR2 YSYEKL. The CDR3 DNA is TGCGCCAGCAGCCAAGCTCTGGGCGGGGGGGCCACCGGGGAGCTGTTTTTT. Translated: CASSQALGGGATGELFF.

The genes are TRBV6-6 and TRBJ2-3; D gene uncertain. V was shortened by 2 bases and J by 2 bases, with 5 bases between the two germline ends. The CDR3 covers 13 residues. The germline gives CDR1 MNHNY, CDR2 SVGAGI (reference sequence). DNA for the CDR3: TGTGCCAGCAGTTACCTAACCACAGATACGCAGTATTTT. It codes for CASSYLTTDTQYF.

About this clone: This sample also contains other DNA sequences that code for the same CDR3. The chain uses TRBV12-3 or TRBV12-4 and TRBJ2-7; no clear D gene. This CDR3 has 11 amino acids. V lost 5 bases and J 4 bases, leaving 6 bases between the germline ends. The CDR3 sequence: CASSLGYEQYF. CDR3 DNA: TGTGCCAGCAGTCTGGGTTACGAGCAGTACTTC.

The V call is TRBV9, the J call TRBJ2-3; D is undetermined. Germline V lookup: CDR1 SGDLS, CDR2 YYNGEE. With 0 bases removed from V and 1 base from J, the gap between germline ends came to 6 bases. This CDR3 comprises 14 residues. CDR3 DNA sequence: TGTGCCAGCAGCGTAGGTGGTCGCACAGATACGCAGTATTTT. It codes for CASSVGGRTDTQYF.

The chain carries TRBV19 and TRBJ1-5; maybe TRBD1 (5 bases). The germline V gene encodes CDR1 LNHDA and CDR2 SQIVND (reference sequence). V lost 0 bases and J 7 bases, leaving 13 bases between the germline ends. The CDR3 spans 15 residues. This chain's CDR3 is CASSIEGRGRQPQHF. The CDR3 DNA reads TGTGCCAGTAGTATAGAGGGGAGGGGTAGGCAGCCCCAGCATTTT.

This chain uses TRBV7-2 with TRBJ2-7, with TRBD1 as a possible D gene (5 bases). Germline V gives CDR1 SGHTA, CDR2 FQGNSA. CDR3 length: 14 residues. Deletions cut 4 bases from V and 0 bases from J, with 10 bases between. DNA of the CDR3: TGTGCCAGCAGCTCGGCGGACAACTCCTACGAGCAGTACTTC. Its protein is CASSSADNSYEQYF. Together with reference TRBV7-2 and TRBJ2-7, the CDR3 gives the full variable domain: GAGVSQSPSNKVTEKGKDVELRCDPISGHTALYWYRQSLGQGLEFLIYFQGNSAPDKSGLPSDRFSAERTGGSVSTLTIQRTQQEDSAVYLCASSSADNSYEQYFGPGTRLTVT.

V and J are TRBV30 and TRBJ2-7, with 8 nucleotides matching TRBD1. CDR1 and CDR2 from the germline V gene are GTSNPN and SVGIG (reference sequence). The CDR3 runs to 15 residues. The J segment lost 1 base and the V segment lost 1 base, leaving 6 bases of the junction unmatched. This chain's CDR3 is CAWSGDRSRSYEQYF. CDR3 in DNA: TGTGCCTGGAGTGGGGACAGGAGCAGGTCCTACGAGCAGTACTTC.

This chain links TRBV6-5 with TRBJ2-5; D possibly uses TRBD1 or TRBD2 (5 bases each). Germline CDR1 and CDR2: MNHEY and SVGAGI. The CDR3 extends over 13 amino acids. V lost 10 bases to trimming and J lost 5 bases, with 17 bases between them. Here the CDR3 reads CATEQDGTETQYF. Written as DNA, the CDR3 is TGTGCCACCGAGCAAGATGGGACGGAGACCCAGTACTTC.

This clone was seen just once. The V gene is TRBV5-4, the J gene TRBJ2-3; 8 bases line up with TRBD2. This CDR3 contains 16 residues. After removal of 4 bases from V and 4 bases from J, the junction contained 11 bases not matched to a gene. Germline V gene lookup returns CDR1 SGHNT and CDR2 YYREEE (reference sequence). The CDR3 DNA is TGTGCCAGCAGCCTAGAGCGGGGGAGTTTGGCAGATACGCAGTATTTT. This encodes CASSLERGSLADTQYF.

In this sample, this clone turned up a few times. This rearrangement joins TRBV5-1 to TRBJ1-1, with no clear D. Trimming stripped 0 bases from V and 2 bases from J, with 8 bases between. CDR1 and CDR2 (germline): SGHRS, YFSETQ. CDR3 length equals 14 residues. The CDR3 coding sequence is TGCGCCAGCAGCTTGGCCTCAGTTAACACTGAAGCTTTCTTT. It yields the protein CASSLASVNTEAFF.